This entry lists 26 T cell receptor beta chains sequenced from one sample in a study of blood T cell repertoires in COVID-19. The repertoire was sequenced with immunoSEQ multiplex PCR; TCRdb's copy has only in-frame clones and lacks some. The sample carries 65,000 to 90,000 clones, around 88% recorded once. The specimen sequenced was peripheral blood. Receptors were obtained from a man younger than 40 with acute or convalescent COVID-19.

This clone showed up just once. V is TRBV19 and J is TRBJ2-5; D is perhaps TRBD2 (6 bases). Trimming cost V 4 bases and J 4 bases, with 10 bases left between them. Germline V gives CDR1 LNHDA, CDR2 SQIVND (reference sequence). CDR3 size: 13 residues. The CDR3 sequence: CASSTGAGETQYF. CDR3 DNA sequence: TGTGCCAGTAGTACGGGAGCCGGAGAGACCCAGTACTTC.

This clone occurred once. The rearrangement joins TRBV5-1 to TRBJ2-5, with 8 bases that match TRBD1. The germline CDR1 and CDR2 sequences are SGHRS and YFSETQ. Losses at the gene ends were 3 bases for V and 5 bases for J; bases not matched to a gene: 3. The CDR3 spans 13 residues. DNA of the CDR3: TGCGCCAGCAGCTCAGGGGGCCTGGAGACCCAGTACTTC. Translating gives CASSSGGLETQYF.

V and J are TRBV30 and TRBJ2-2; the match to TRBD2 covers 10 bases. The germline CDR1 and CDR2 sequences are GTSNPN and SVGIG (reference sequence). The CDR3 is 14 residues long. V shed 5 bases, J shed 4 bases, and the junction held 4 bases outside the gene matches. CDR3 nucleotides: TGTGCCTGGGCTAGCGGGAGCAGCACCGGGGAGCTGTTTTTT. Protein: CAWASGSSTGELFF.

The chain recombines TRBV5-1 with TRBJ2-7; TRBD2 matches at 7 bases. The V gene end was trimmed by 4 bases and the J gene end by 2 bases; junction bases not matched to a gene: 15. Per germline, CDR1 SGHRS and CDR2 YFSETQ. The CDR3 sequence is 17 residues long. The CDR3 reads CASSPTPPGTIPYEQYF. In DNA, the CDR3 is TGCGCCAGCAGCCCAACTCCTCCCGGGACTATTCCCTACGAGCAGTACTTC.

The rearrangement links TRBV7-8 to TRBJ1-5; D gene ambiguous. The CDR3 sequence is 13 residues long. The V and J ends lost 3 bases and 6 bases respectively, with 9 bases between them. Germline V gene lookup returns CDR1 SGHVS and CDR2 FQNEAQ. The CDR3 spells CASSFRGSQPQHF. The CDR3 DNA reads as TGTGCCAGCAGCTTTCGAGGTTCTCAGCCCCAGCATTTT.

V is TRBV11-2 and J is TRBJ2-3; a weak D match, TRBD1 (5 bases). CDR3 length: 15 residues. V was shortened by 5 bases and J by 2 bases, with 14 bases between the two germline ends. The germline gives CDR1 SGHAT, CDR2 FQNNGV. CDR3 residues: CASSAVLGPTDTQYF. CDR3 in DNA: TGTGCCAGCAGCGCCGTTCTGGGGCCCACAGATACGCAGTATTTT. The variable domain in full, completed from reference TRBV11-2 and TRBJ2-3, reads EAGVAQSPRYKIIEKRQSVAFWCNPISGHATLYWYQQILGQGPKLLIQFQNNGVVDDSQLPKDRFSAERLKGVDSTLKIQPAKLEDSAVYLCASSAVLGPTDTQYFGPGTRLTVL.

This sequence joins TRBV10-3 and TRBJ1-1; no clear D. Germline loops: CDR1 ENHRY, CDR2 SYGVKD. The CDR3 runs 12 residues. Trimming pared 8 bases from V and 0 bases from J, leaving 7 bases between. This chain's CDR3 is CAIGRVNTEAFF. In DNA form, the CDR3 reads TGTGCCATCGGGCGGGTGAACACTGAAGCTTTCTTT.

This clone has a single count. The CDR3 protein is CAGNSGQGNQPQHF. The CDR3 nucleotides are TGTGCCGGAAACTCGGGACAGGGCAATCAGCCCCAGCATTTT. The chain has TRBV28 and TRBJ1-5, with 8 nucleotides matching TRBD1. Germline V gene data show CDR1 as MDHEN and CDR2 as SYDVKM. The CDR3 consists of 14 residues. V lost 11 bases and J lost 2; bases outside the gene matches: 8.

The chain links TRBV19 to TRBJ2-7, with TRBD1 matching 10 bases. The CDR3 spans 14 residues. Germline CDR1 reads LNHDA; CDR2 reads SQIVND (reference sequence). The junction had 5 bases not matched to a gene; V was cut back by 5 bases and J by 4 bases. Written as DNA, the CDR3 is TGTGCCAGTAGTCCCGGGACAGGGGTATACGAGCAGTACTTC. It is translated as CASSPGTGVYEQYF.

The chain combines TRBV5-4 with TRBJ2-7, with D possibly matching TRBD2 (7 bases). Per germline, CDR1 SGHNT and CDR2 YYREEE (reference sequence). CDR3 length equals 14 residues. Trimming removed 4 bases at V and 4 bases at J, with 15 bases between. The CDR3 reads CASSRGGGNYEQYF. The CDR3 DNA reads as TGTGCCAGCAGCCGAGGGGGGGGTAATTACGAGCAGTACTTC.

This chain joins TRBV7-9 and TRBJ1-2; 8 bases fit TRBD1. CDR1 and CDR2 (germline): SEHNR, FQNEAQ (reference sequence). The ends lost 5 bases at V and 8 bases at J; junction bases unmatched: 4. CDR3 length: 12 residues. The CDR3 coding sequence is TGTGCCAGCAGCAGGACAGGGAACGGCTACACCTTC. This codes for CASSRTGNGYTF.

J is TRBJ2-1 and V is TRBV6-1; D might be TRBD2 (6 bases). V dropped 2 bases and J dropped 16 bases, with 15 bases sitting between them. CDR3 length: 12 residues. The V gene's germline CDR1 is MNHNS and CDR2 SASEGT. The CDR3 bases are TGTGCCAGCAGTGAACCGACTAGTATATGCTTCTTC. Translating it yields CASSEPTSICFF.

The chain's CDR3 is CATSSKHRGLYEQYF. CDR3 DNA: TGTGCCACCAGCAGTAAACACAGGGGGCTCTACGAGCAGTACTTC. The V gene is TRBV15, the J gene TRBJ2-7; TRBD1 matches at 9 bases. V trimming: 3 bases; J trimming: 3 bases; junction bases outside the gene matches: 6. The CDR3 loop spans 15 amino acids. CDR1 and CDR2 from the germline V gene are LNHNV and YYDKDF (reference sequence). The entire variable domain, with the rest obtained from reference TRBV15 and TRBJ2-7, is as follows: DAMVIQNPRYQVTQFGKPVTLSCSQTLNHNVMYWYQQKSSQAPKLLFHYYDKDFNNEADTPDNFQSRRPNTSFCFLDIRSPGLGDTAMYLCATSSKHRGLYEQYFGPGTRLTVT.

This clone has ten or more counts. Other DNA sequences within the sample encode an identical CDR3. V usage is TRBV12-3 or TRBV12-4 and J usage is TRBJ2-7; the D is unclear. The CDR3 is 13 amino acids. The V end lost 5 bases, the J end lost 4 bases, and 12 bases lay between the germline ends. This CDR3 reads CASSLSPTYEQYF. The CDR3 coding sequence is TGTGCCAGCAGTCTAAGCCCAACGTACGAGCAGTACTTC.

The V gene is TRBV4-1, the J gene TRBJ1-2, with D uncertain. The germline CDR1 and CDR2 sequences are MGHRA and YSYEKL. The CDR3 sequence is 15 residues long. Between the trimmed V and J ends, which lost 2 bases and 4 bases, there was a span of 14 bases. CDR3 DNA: TGCGCCAGCAGCCAATCAGGCAGCAACCTCTATGGCTACACCTTC. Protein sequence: CASSQSGSNLYGYTF.

The CDR3 DNA reads TGCGCCAGCCAGGACAGGGAAGGGTCAGCTTTCTTT. Translation: CASQDREGSAFF. The rearrangement uses TRBV10-1 and TRBJ1-1; TRBD1 agrees at 8 bases. The CDR3 loop spans 12 amino acids. Germline V gene sequence: CDR1 WNHNN, CDR2 SYGVQD (reference sequence). The J segment lost 10 bases and the V segment lost 8 bases, leaving 9 bases of the junction unmatched.

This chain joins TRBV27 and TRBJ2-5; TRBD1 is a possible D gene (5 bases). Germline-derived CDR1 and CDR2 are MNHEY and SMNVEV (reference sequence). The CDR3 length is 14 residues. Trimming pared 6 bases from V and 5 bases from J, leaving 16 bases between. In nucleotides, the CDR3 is TGTGCCAGCAGGCTACTACAGGTTTCTGAGACCCAGTACTTC. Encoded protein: CASRLLQVSETQYF.

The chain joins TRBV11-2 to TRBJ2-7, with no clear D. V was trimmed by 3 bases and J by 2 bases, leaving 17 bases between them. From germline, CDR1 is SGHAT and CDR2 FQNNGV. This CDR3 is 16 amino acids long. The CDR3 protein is CASSFTPLTLTYEQYF. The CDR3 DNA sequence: TGTGCCAGCAGCTTTACGCCGTTAACTTTAACCTACGAGCAGTACTTC.

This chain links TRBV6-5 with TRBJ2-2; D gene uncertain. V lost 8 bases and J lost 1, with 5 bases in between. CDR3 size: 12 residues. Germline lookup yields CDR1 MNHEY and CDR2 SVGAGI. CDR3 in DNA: TGTGCCAGCGGCAGGAACACCGGGGAGCTGTTTTTT. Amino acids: CASGRNTGELFF.

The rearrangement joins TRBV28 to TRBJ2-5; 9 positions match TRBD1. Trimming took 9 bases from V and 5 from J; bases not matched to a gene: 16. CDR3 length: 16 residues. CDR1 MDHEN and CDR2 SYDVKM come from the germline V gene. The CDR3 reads CASPLSGTGWNETQYF. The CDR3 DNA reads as TGTGCCAGTCCTTTATCCGGGACAGGGTGGAACGAGACCCAGTACTTC.

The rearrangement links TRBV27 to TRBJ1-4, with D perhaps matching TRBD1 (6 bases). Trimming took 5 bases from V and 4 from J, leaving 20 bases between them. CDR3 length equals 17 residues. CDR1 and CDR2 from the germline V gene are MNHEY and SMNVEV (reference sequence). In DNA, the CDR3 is TGTGCCAGCAGTCCGACCCAGGGGCTAGGGGTTAATGAAAAACTGTTTTTT. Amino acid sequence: CASSPTQGLGVNEKLFF.

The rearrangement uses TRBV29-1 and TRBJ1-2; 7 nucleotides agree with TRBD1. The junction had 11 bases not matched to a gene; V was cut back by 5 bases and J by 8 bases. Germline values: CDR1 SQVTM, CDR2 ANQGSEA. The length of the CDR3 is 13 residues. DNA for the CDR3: TGCAGCGTTCCTCTACAGGGGTCTTTGGGCTACACCTTC. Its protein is CSVPLQGSLGYTF.

The CDR3 sequence: CASSRPTGAYGYTF. The DNA for the CDR3 is TGTGCCAGCAGTCGCCCCACAGGGGCCTATGGCTACACCTTC. V is TRBV6-2 or TRBV6-3 and J is TRBJ1-2, with 7 bases lining up with TRBD1. The CDR3 consists of 14 residues. Germline assignment: CDR1 MNHEY and CDR2 SVGEGT. The junction had 7 bases not matched to a gene; V was cut back by 5 bases and J by 4 bases.

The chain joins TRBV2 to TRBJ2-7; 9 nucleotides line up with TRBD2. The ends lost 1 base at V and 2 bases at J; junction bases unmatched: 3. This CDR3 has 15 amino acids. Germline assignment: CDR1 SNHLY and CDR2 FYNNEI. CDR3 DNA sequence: TGTGCCAGCAGTGAAGGGCCTAGCGGGACCTACGAGCAGTACTTC. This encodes CASSEGPSGTYEQYF.

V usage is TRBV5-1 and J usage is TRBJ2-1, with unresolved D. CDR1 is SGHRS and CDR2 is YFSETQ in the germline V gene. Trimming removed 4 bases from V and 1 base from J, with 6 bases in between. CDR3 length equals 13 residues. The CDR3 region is CASSPTSYNEQFF. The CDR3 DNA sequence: TGCGCCAGCAGCCCGACATCCTACAATGAGCAGTTCTTC.

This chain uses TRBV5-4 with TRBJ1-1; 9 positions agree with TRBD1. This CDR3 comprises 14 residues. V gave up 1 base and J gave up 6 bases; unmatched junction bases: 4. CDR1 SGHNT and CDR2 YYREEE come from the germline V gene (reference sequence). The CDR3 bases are TGTGCCAGCAGCTTGTCGGACAGGGGAGCTGAAGCTTTCTTT. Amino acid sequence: CASSLSDRGAEAFF.